A single sample gave rise to the 11 T cell receptor beta chains below, sequenced in a study of CD8 T cells in ankylosing spondylitis. These receptors' targets are unknown. A single record per CDR3 protein comes from TCRdb applying MiXCR to the 5' RACE reads. This table holds hundreds of thousands of distinct CDR3 sequences, about 12% found once. Study-level points and caveats: Several highly homologous variants formed a TCR beta motif that appeared characteristic of ankylosing spondylitis blood.

Sequenced sample: blood, either unsorted or a sorted T cell fraction (not recorded which). The receptors were gathered from a male donor with ankylosing spondylitis.

The V call is TRBV7-2, the J call TRBJ2-1; tentatively, D is TRBD1 (5 bases). There are 14 residues in the CDR3. Germline V gives CDR1 SGHTA, CDR2 FQGNSA. Trimming left V 0 bases short and J 3 bases short, with 6 bases between. The chain's CDR3 is CASSLAGHYNEQFF. The CDR3 DNA reads TGTGCCAGCAGCTTAGCGGGGCACTACAATGAGCAGTTCTTC.

This sequence joins TRBV4-3 and TRBJ1-2; D is unresolved. V dropped 0 bases and J dropped 7 bases, with 9 bases sitting between them. Germline assignment: CDR1 LGHNA and CDR2 YSLEER. This CDR3 region has 13 residues. The CDR3 coding sequence is TGCGCCAGCAGCCAAGAGGCGGGATCTGGCTACACCTTC. Translating gives CASSQEAGSGYTF.

This clonotype appeared a few times. The J gene is TRBJ2-7, the V gene TRBV15; a possible D gene is TRBD1 (6 bases). The CDR3 contains 13 residues. Germline-derived CDR1 and CDR2 are LNHNV and YYDKDF (reference sequence). The V gene lost 3 bases and the J gene lost 6 bases, with 12 bases spanning the gap. CDR3 residues: CATSSDLGGEQYF. Here the CDR3 DNA reads TGTGCCACCAGCAGCGACCTAGGGGGCGAGCAGTACTTC.

The rearrangement uses TRBV27 and TRBJ2-1, with TRBD2 identical over 7 bases. CDR1 is MNHEY, CDR2 SMNVEV, per germline (reference sequence). J was trimmed by 4 bases and V by 6 bases; bases with no gene match: 3. The CDR3 has 13 amino acids. CDR3 bases: TGTGCCAGCAGGGCTAGCGGTTACAATGAGCAGTTCTTC. Its translation: CASRASGYNEQFF.

The genes are TRBV5-1 and TRBJ2-1; D not resolved. V was clipped by 5 bases and J by 7 bases, with 10 bases between them. The germline CDR1 and CDR2 sequences are SGHRS and YFSETQ. The CDR3 is 12 residues long. In DNA, the CDR3 is TGCGCCAGCAGACGGTCCGTTAATGAGCAGTTCTTC. This gives the protein CASRRSVNEQFF.

The gene calls are TRBV6-1 and TRBJ2-2; 14 nucleotides line up with TRBD2. In germline, CDR1 is MNHNS, CDR2 SASEGT. V was pared by 6 bases and J by 1 base, with 7 bases of the junction left unmatched. The CDR3 contains 18 residues. The CDR3 region is CASRRDGLAGGNTGELFF. The CDR3, as DNA: TGTGCCAGCAGGCGCGACGGACTAGCGGGAGGGAACACCGGGGAGCTGTTTTTT.

This rearrangement joins TRBV28 to TRBJ2-3; D gene uncertain. The V end was cut by 9 bases, the J end by 1 base, with 11 bases between. Germline CDR1 and CDR2: MDHEN and SYDVKM. The CDR3 has 13 residues. CDR3 nucleotide sequence: TGTGCCAGTCATGGTGGGGGCACAGATACGCAGTATTTT. It is translated as CASHGGGTDTQYF.

This clonotype has more than one count but fewer than ten. The chain joins TRBV7-2 to TRBJ2-5, with 8 bases identical to TRBD2. V was pared by 6 bases and J by 4 bases, with 10 bases of the junction left unmatched. Germline V lookup: CDR1 SGHTA, CDR2 FQGNSA. The CDR3 is made up of 15 amino acids. CDR3 region: CASSFQPGGGETQYF. The CDR3 DNA follows: TGTGCCAGCAGTTTCCAACCGGGGGGGGGAGAGACCCAGTACTTC.

This clonotype was picked up a small number of times. The chain employs TRBV7-2 and TRBJ2-5; 7 bases are a match to TRBD1. J gave up 5 bases and V 5 bases, and 8 bases lay outside the gene matches. The CDR3 is 14 amino acids. CDR1 is SGHTA and CDR2 is FQGNSA in the germline V gene. CDR3 sequence reads: CASSRRQGSETQYF. The CDR3 nucleotides read TGTGCCAGCAGCCGACGACAGGGATCGGAGACCCAGTACTTC.

This clonotype appeared a few times. The chain links TRBV20-1 to TRBJ2-5; the D is unclear. Germline loops: CDR1 DFQATT, CDR2 SNEGSKA (reference sequence). There are 13 residues in the CDR3. DNA of the CDR3: TGCAGCCAGTTGGGGAAGAAGCGAGAGACCCAGTACTTC. Residues: CSQLGKKRETQYF.

This clonotype has more than one count but fewer than ten. The chain couples TRBV5-5 to TRBJ1-3; no clear D gene. CDR1 SGHKS and CDR2 YYEKEE come from the germline V gene (reference sequence). Trimming cost V 0 bases and J 4 bases, with 8 bases left between them. CDR3 length: 14 residues. The CDR3 loop reads CASSLVGNGNTIYF. The CDR3 bases are TGTGCCAGCAGCTTGGTAGGGAACGGAAACACCATATATTTT.